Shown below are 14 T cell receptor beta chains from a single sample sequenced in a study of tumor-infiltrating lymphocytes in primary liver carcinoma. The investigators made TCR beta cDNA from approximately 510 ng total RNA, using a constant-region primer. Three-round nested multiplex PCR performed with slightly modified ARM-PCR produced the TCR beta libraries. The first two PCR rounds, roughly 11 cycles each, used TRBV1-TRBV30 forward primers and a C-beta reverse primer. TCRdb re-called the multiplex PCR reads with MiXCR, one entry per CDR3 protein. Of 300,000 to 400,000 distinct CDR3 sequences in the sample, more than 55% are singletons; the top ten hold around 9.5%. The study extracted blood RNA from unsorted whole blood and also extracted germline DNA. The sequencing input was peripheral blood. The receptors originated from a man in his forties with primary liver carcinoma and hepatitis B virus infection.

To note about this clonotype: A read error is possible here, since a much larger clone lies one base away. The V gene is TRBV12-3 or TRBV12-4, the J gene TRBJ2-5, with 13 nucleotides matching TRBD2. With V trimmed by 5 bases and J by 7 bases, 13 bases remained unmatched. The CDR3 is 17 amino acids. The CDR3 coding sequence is TGTGCCAGCAGTCTAAGGACTAGCGGGAGCCGGCGGGGGACCCAGTACTTC. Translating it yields CASSLRTSGSRRGTQYF.

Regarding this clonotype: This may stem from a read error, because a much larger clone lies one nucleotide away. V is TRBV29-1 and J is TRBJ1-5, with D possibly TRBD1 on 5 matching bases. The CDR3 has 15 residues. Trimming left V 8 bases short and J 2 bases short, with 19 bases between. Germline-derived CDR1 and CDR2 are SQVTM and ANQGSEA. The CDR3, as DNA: TGCAGCCTCGCAGCAGGGATGGGCGGCAATCAGCCCCAGCATTTT. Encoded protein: CSLAAGMGGNQPQHF.

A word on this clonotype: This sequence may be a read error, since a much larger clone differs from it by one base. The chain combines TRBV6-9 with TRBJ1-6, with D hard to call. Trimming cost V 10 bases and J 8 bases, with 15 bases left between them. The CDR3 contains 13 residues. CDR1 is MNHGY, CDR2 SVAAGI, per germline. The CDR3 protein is CAILPRVHSPLHF. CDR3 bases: TGTGCCATCCTTCCGAGGGTGCATTCACCCCTCCACTTT.

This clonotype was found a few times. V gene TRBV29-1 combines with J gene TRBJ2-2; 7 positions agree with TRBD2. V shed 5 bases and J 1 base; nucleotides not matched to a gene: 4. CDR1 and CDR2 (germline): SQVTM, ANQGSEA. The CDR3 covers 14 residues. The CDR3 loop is CSVKPSGNTGELFF. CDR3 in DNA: TGCAGCGTTAAGCCTAGCGGGAACACCGGGGAGCTGTTTTTT.

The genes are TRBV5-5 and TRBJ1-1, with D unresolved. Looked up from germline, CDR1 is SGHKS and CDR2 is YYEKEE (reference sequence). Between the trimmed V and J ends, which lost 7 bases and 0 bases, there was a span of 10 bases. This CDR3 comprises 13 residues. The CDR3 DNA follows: TGTGCCAGCGGCTGGGCCCTGAACACTGAAGCTTTCTTT. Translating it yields CASGWALNTEAFF.

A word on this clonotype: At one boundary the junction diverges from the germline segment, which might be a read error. The CDR3 loop reads CASSLRTGNDGTGEAFF. CDR3 in DNA: TGTGCCAGTAGCTTGAGGACGGGTAACGACGGAACAGGTGAAGCTTTCTTT. The chain recombines TRBV5-5 with TRBJ1-1, with a possible D match to TRBD1 (5 bases). CDR3 length: 17 residues. CDR1 and CDR2 (germline): SGHKS, YYEKEE (reference sequence).

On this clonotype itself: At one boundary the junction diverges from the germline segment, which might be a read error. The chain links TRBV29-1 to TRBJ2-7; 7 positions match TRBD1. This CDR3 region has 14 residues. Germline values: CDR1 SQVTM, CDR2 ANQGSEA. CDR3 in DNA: TGCAGCGTTGCGCCGGGACAGCCTACCTACGAGCAGCACTTC. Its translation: CSVAPGQPTYEQHF.

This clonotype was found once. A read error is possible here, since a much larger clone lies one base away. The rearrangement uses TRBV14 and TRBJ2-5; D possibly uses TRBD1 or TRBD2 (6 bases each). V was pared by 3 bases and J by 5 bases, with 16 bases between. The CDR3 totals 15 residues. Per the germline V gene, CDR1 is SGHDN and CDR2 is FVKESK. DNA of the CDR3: TGTGCCAGCAGCCACAAAGTCGGGGGCTGGGAGACCCAGTACTTC. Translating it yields CASSHKVGGWETQYF. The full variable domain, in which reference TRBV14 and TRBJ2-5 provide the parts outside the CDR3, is EAGVTQFPSHSVIEKGQTVTLRCDPISGHDNLYWYRRVMGKEIKFLLHFVKESKQDESGMPNNRFLAERTGGTYSTLKVQPAELEDSGVYFCASSHKVGGWETQYFGPGTRLLVL.

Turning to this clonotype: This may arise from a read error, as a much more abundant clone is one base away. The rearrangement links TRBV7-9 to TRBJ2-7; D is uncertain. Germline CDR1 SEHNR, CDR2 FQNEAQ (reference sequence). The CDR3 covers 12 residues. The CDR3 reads CASSLAQKEQCF. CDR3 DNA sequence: TGTGCCAGCAGCTTAGCGCAAAAAGAGCAGTGCTTC.

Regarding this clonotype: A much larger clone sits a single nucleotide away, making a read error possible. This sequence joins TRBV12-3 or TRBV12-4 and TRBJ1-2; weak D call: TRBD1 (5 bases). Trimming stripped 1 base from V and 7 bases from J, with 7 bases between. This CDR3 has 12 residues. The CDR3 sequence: CASSLVGTGYTF. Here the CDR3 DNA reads TGTGCCAGCAGTTTAGTGGGGACTGGCTACACCTTC.

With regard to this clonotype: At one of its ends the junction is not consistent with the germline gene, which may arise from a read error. The chain's CDR3 is CACRLMVGDQQFF. The CDR3 nucleotides are TGTGCCTGCAGGTTAATGGTGGGGGATCAGCAGTTCTTC. This chain links TRBV12-3 or TRBV12-4 with TRBJ2-1; either TRBD1 or TRBD2 may fit D (5 bases each). This CDR3 has 13 residues.

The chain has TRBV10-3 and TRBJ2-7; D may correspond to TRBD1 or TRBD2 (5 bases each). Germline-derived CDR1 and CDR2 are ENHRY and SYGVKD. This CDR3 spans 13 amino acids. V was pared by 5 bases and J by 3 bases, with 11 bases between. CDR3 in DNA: TGTGCCATCAGTAAAGGGGACGGCTACGAGCAGTACTTC. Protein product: CAISKGDGYEQYF.

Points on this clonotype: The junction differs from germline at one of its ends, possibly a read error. CDR3 loop: CVSSEAGTGLGSLLHF. The CDR3 nucleotides are TGTGTCAGCAGTGAAGCCGGGACAGGGCTGGGTTCACTCCTCCACTTT. The chain has TRBV6-1 and TRBJ1-6; the match to TRBD1 covers 9 bases. The CDR3 has 16 amino acids. Germline CDR1 and CDR2: MNHNS and SASEGT.

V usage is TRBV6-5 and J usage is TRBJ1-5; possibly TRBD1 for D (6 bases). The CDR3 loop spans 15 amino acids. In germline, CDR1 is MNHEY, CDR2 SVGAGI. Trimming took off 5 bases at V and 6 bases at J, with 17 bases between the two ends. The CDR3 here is CASSATGSTSQPQHF. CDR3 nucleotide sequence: TGTGCCAGCAGTGCCACAGGGAGCACCAGTCAGCCCCAGCATTTT.